Sequencing of this T cell receptor beta chain was carried out in a study of T cell responses to AZD1222 COVID-19 vaccine. General observations from the study: A mostly white British donor set with more females was recruited, and clonal diversity was possibly underestimated.

Only in-frame clones appear in the TCRdb table, and some are missing; sequencing was by immunoSEQ multiplex PCR. Of about 82,000 clones listed, roughly 85% are singletons. J was trimmed by 5 bases and V by 2 bases; bases with no gene match: 9. Germline CDR1 and CDR2: SGHRS and YFSETQ. This CDR3 spans 15 amino acids. A remark on this clone: The target antigen is unknown.

The chain is built from TRBV5-1 and TRBJ2-5, with 7 bases lining up with TRBD2. This material consisted of peripheral blood, taken 28 days after the second AZD1222 dose. The origin of this receptor is an adult who received the AZD1222 COVID-19 vaccine. CDR3 sequence (DNA): TGCGCCAGCAGCTTATTGCCCTTCGGGGGGGAGACCCAGTACTTC. Translating gives CASSLLPFGGETQYF. Complete variable domain (other parts from reference TRBV5-1 and TRBJ2-5): KAGVTQTPRYLIKTRGQQVTLSCSPISGHRSVSWYQQTPGQGLQFLFEYFSETQRNKGNFPGRFSGRQFSNSRSEMNVSTLELGDSALYLCASSLLPFGGETQYFGPGTRLLVL.